These 26 T cell receptor beta chains share one sample of origin, sequenced in a study of blood T cell repertoires in COVID-19. Using immunoSEQ multiplex PCR, the repertoire was profiled, and TCRdb retains in-frame clones only, with some absent. The sample records 190,000 or so clones, approximately 87% being singletons. The sequencing sample was made of peripheral blood. The receptors were gathered from a young woman who had recovered from COVID-19.

The chain combines TRBV2 with TRBJ2-1; 14 bases are a match to TRBD2. Unmatched junction bases numbered 9, after V lost 9 bases and J lost 2 bases. Germline assignment: CDR1 SNHLY and CDR2 FYNNEI. The CDR3 has 17 amino acids. CDR3 residues: CASKPGLAGDAYNEQFF. The CDR3 DNA reads as TGTGCCAGTAAGCCGGGACTAGCGGGGGACGCCTACAATGAGCAGTTCTTC. Together with reference TRBV2 and TRBJ2-1, the CDR3 gives the full variable domain: EPEVTQTPSHQVTQMGQEVILRCVPISNHLYFYWYRQILGQKVEFLVSFYNNEISEKSEIFDDQFSVERPDGSNFTLKIRSTKLEDSAMYFCASKPGLAGDAYNEQFFGPGTRLTVL.

The gene calls are TRBV25-1 and TRBJ2-1; TRBD1 aligns across 8 bases. Germline-derived CDR1 and CDR2 are MGHDK and SYGVNS. The CDR3 extends over 14 amino acids. J lost 2 bases, V lost 3 bases, and 0 bases had no gene match. In nucleotides, the CDR3 is TGTGCCAGCAGTGAGGGACAGGCCTACAATGAGCAGTTCTTC. Its protein is CASSEGQAYNEQFF.

This chain connects TRBV19 to TRBJ1-5, with D perhaps TRBD1 (6 bases). CDR3 length equals 17 residues. Germline CDR1 reads LNHDA; CDR2 reads SQIVND (reference sequence). Trimming removed 2 bases at V and 4 bases at J, with 18 bases between. The CDR3 DNA reads TGTGCCAGTAGTATACCATCCAGGACAGTGCCAAATCAGCCCCAGCATTTT. Protein: CASSIPSRTVPNQPQHF.

V is TRBV3-1 (or the pseudogene TRBV3-2) and J is TRBJ2-5; D ambiguous. The CDR3 has 16 residues. Trimming cost V 0 bases and J 0 bases, with 11 bases left between them. Germline-derived CDR1 and CDR2 are LGHDT and YNNKEL (reference sequence). CDR3 nucleotides: TGTGCCAGCAGCCAAGAGGGCAGTCGGAACCAAGAGACCCAGTACTTC. This sequence encodes CASSQEGSRNQETQYF.

V and J are TRBV4-3 and TRBJ2-5; 8 nucleotides align to TRBD1. There are 16 residues in the CDR3. J was trimmed by 1 base and V by 3 bases; bases with no gene match: 7. Germline V lookup: CDR1 LGHNA, CDR2 YSLEER. CDR3 DNA: TGCGCCAGCAGCCACCATTGGACAGGGCCCCAAGAGACCCAGTACTTC. This codes for CASSHHWTGPQETQYF.

V usage is TRBV19 and J usage is TRBJ2-4, with TRBD1 matching 9 bases. Trimming at V came to 5 bases and at J to 16 bases, leaving 6 bases not matched to a gene. Germline CDR1 LNHDA, CDR2 SQIVND (reference sequence). CDR3 length: 11 residues. The CDR3 region has the DNA TGTGCCAGTAGTTCCGGGGGACAGGGCTACTTC. Its protein product is CASSSGGQGYF.

The J gene is TRBJ2-7, the V gene TRBV6-2 or TRBV6-3, with 9 bases aligning to TRBD1. V was pared by 6 bases and J by 5 bases, with 23 bases of the junction left unmatched. The CDR3 is 19 amino acids. CDR1 and CDR2 from the germline V gene are MNHEY and SVGEGT. The CDR3 nucleotides are TGTGCCAGCAGCTCGTCCCGGACAGGGGCGGACCTCCTGAAGGACGAGCAGTACGTC. It encodes CASSSSRTGADLLKDEQYV.

V usage is TRBV21-1 and J usage is TRBJ2-7; the table's D gene call, TRBD1, was not cross checked with the DNA. TRBV21-1 is given as a pseudogene. The CDR3 has 17 amino acids. The CDR3 DNA sequence: TGTGCCAGCAGCAAAGTCGTGGGGACAGGGGGCTTGAGGGAGCAGTACGTC. Translated: CASSKVVGTGGLREQYV.

The rearrangement joins TRBV19 to TRBJ1-1; TRBD1 aligns across 9 bases. V trimming: 7 bases; J trimming: 6 bases; junction bases outside the gene matches: 9. Germline lookup yields CDR1 LNHDA and CDR2 SQIVND (reference sequence). CDR3 length equals 14 residues. This CDR3 reads CASKKTGGISEAFF. For the CDR3, the DNA is TGTGCCAGTAAAAAGACAGGGGGAATATCTGAAGCTTTCTTT.

V and J are TRBV6-5 and TRBJ1-4; D is perhaps TRBD1 (5 bases). V was clipped by 7 bases and J by 6 bases, with 15 bases between them. CDR1 and CDR2 from the germline V gene are MNHEY and SVGAGI. This CDR3 is 14 amino acids long. The CDR3 nucleotides are TGTGCCAGCAATAATAAGGGGATTTATGAAAAACTGTTTTTT. Translating it yields CASNNKGIYEKLFF.

This clone was counted only a few times. The genes are TRBV7-6 and TRBJ2-3; maybe TRBD2 (6 bases). Germline-derived CDR1 and CDR2 are SGHVS and FNYEAQ. The CDR3 consists of 15 residues. V was clipped by 4 bases and J by 2 bases, with 13 bases between them. CDR3 residues: CASSSLAEITDTQYF. CDR3 sequence (DNA): TGTGCCAGCAGCTCCTTAGCGGAAATCACAGATACGCAGTATTTT.

The rearrangement uses TRBV18 and TRBJ2-5; 8 nucleotides align to TRBD1. V lost 1 base, J lost 2 bases, and 3 bases stayed unmatched. The germline V gene has CDR1 KGHSH and CDR2 LQKENI. This CDR3 has 15 amino acids. CDR3 in DNA: TGTGCCAGCTCACCACTGGGACAGGAGCAAGAGACCCAGTACTTC. Translated, it gives CASSPLGQEQETQYF.

The chain joins TRBV4-3 to TRBJ2-2, with 9 bases aligning to TRBD2. CDR3 size: 18 residues. Germline V gives CDR1 LGHNA, CDR2 YSLEER. J lost 4 bases, V lost 4 bases, and 13 bases had no gene match. Written as DNA, the CDR3 is TGCGCCAGCAGCCGAAACATCCTAGCGGGATCGGTCACCGGGGAGCTGTTTTTT. Translation: CASSRNILAGSVTGELFF.

V usage is TRBV18 and J usage is TRBJ2-1, with 11 bases aligning to TRBD1. There are 17 residues in the CDR3. Germline CDR1 reads KGHSH; CDR2 reads LQKENI. Germline trimming cut 0 bases from V and 3 bases from J; bases unmatched to any gene: 4. The CDR3 nucleotides read TGTGCCAGCTCACCACCGGCCGGGACAGGGGGCTACAATGAGCAGTTCTTC. Its protein product is CASSPPAGTGGYNEQFF.

The rearrangement uses TRBV11-3 and TRBJ1-1; possibly TRBD1 for D (5 bases). There are 16 residues in the CDR3. V was pared by 4 bases and J by 3 bases, with 18 bases between. Germline values: CDR1 SGHNT, CDR2 YENEEA. CDR3 protein: CASSSRNSGVYTEAFF. CDR3 DNA sequence: TGTGCCAGCAGCTCACGGAATTCGGGGGTATACACTGAAGCTTTCTTT. The variable domain in full, completed from reference TRBV11-3 and TRBJ1-1, reads EAGVVQSPRYKIIEKKQPVAFWCNPISGHNTLYWYLQNLGQGPELLIRYENEEAVDDSQLPKDRFSAERLKGVDSTLKIQPAELGDSAVYLCASSSRNSGVYTEAFFGQGTRLTVV.

This chain links TRBV7-3 with TRBJ2-7; D may be TRBD1 (6 bases). Trimming cost V 4 bases and J 11 bases, with 15 bases left between them. Germline-derived CDR1 and CDR2 are SGHTA and FQGTGA. CDR3 length: 12 amino acids. This CDR3 is CASSSGRTVKYF. The CDR3 DNA sequence: TGTGCCAGCAGCTCGGGCCGGACAGTGAAGTACTTC.

In its sample, this clone was seen once. V is TRBV4-3 and J is TRBJ2-5, with TRBD1 matching over 10 bases. Losses at the gene ends were 4 bases for V and 6 bases for J; bases not matched to a gene: 2. The CDR3 is 13 amino acids. The germline gives CDR1 LGHNA, CDR2 YSLEER. CDR3 loop: CASSLDRGKTQYF. The CDR3 bases are TGCGCCAGCAGCCTGGACAGGGGGAAGACCCAGTACTTC.

This chain uses TRBV6-5 with TRBJ2-7, with a possible D match to TRBD1 (6 bases). Trimming cost V 5 bases and J 6 bases, with 17 bases left between them. The V gene's germline CDR1 is MNHEY and CDR2 SVGAGI. The CDR3 sequence is 14 residues long. The DNA of the CDR3 is TGTGCCAGCAGTACACCCACAGGGTCTGGCGAGCAGTACTTC. Residues: CASSTPTGSGEQYF.

CDR3 nucleotide sequence: TGTGCCAGCAGCCCTTACAGGGATAGCAATCAGCCCCAGCATTTT. Encoded protein: CASSPYRDSNQPQHF. V gene TRBV4-2 combines with J gene TRBJ1-5; D might be TRBD1 (6 bases). V lost 4 bases and J lost 0, with 10 bases in between. This CDR3 contains 15 residues. Germline V gene data show CDR1 as LGHNA and CDR2 as YNFKEQ.

This clone was seen more than once but under ten times. The rearrangement joins TRBV3-1 (or the pseudogene TRBV3-2) to TRBJ2-5; D remains unclear. Trimming removed 5 bases at V and 4 bases at J, with 8 bases between. The CDR3 consists of 12 residues. CDR1 LGHDT and CDR2 YNNKEL come from the germline V gene (reference sequence). The DNA for the CDR3 is TGTGCCAGCAGCTATACGGGAGAGACCCAGTACTTC. Amino acids: CASSYTGETQYF.

V and J are TRBV20-1 and TRBJ2-7, with D perhaps TRBD1 (5 bases). In germline, CDR1 is DFQATT, CDR2 SNEGSKA (reference sequence). Trimming stripped 6 bases from V and 4 bases from J, with 10 bases between. CDR3 length: 11 amino acids. This chain's CDR3 is CSALGVYEQYF. For the CDR3, the DNA is TGCAGTGCCCTAGGGGTTTACGAGCAGTACTTC.

This clone was seen once. This chain uses TRBV3-1 (or the pseudogene TRBV3-2) with TRBJ2-1, with 10 positions matching TRBD2. This CDR3 spans 18 amino acids. With V trimmed by 0 bases and J by 5 bases, 10 bases remained unmatched. Germline V gene sequence: CDR1 LGHDT, CDR2 YNNKEL (reference sequence). CDR3 sequence (DNA): TGTGCCAGCAGCCAAGATCGAGGTAGCGGGAGGATGGACAATGAGCAGTTCTTC. Translated: CASSQDRGSGRMDNEQFF.

The chain combines TRBV7-9 with TRBJ2-1; 8 nucleotides match TRBD2. The germline V gene encodes CDR1 SEHNR and CDR2 FQNEAQ (reference sequence). The CDR3 contains 15 residues. Losses at the gene ends were 2 bases for V and 12 bases for J; bases not matched to a gene: 12. CDR3 DNA: TGTGCCAGCAGCTTAAGCCAGCGGGGGCCCTCCCTGCAGTTCTTC. Residues: CASSLSQRGPSLQFF.

The CDR3 loop is CASSRSSPGTGELFF. The CDR3, as DNA: TGCGCCAGCAGCCGATCTAGTCCGGGCACCGGGGAGCTGTTTTTT. The V call is TRBV5-1, the J call TRBJ2-2; no firm D call. Germline V gene sequence: CDR1 SGHRS, CDR2 YFSETQ. The V end was cut by 4 bases, the J end by 4 bases, with 14 bases between. This CDR3 is 15 amino acids long. The complete variable domain, with remaining parts taken from reference TRBV5-1 and TRBJ2-2, reads KAGVTQTPRYLIKTRGQQVTLSCSPISGHRSVSWYQQTPGQGLQFLFEYFSETQRNKGNFPGRFSGRQFSNSRSEMNVSTLELGDSALYLCASSRSSPGTGELFFGEGSRLTVL.

The chain couples TRBV2 to TRBJ2-3, with TRBD1 as a possible D gene (6 bases). The CDR3 contains 15 residues. V lost 7 bases and J lost 0, with 14 bases in between. Per germline, CDR1 SNHLY and CDR2 FYNNEI. The CDR3 DNA follows: TGTGCCAGCACCCGGACAGTCCCTAGCACAGATACGCAGTATTTT. It translates to CASTRTVPSTDTQYF.

J is TRBJ2-7 and V is TRBV3-1 (or the pseudogene TRBV3-2); TRBD1 is a possible D gene (6 bases). V lost 3 bases to trimming and J lost 7 bases, with 13 bases between them. This CDR3 contains 13 residues. CDR1 LGHDT and CDR2 YNNKEL come from the germline V gene (reference sequence). CDR3: CASSHLTGNEQYF. CDR3 DNA sequence: TGTGCCAGCAGCCATCTAACAGGGAATGAGCAGTACTTC.